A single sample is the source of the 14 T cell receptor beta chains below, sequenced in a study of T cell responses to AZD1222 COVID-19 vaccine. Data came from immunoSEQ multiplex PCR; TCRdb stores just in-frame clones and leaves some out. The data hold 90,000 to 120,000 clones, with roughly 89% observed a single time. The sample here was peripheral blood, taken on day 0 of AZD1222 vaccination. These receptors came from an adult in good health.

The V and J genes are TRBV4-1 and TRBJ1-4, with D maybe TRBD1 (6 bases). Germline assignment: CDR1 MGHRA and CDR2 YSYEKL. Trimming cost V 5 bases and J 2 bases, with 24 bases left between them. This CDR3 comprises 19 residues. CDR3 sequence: CASSSNKWTETLTNEKLFF. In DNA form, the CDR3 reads TGCGCCAGCAGCTCAAACAAATGGACAGAAACTTTGACTAATGAAAAACTGTTTTTT.

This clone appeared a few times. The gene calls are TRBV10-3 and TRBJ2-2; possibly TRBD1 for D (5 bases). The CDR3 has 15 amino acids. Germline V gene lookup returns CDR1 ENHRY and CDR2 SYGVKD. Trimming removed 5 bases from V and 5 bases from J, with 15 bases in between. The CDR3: CAISKDKTFTGELFF. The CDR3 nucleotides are TGTGCCATCAGTAAGGACAAAACTTTTACCGGGGAGCTGTTTTTT.

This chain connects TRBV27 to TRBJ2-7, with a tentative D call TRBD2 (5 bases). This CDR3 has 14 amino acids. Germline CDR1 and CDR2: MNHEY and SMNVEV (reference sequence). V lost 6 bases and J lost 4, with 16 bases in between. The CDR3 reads CASSPGARGYEQYF. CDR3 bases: TGTGCCAGCAGCCCCGGAGCTAGAGGGTACGAGCAGTACTTC.

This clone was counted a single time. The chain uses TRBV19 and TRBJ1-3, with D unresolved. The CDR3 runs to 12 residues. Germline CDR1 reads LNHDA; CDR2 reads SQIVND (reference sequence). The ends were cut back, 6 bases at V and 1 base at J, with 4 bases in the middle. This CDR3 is CASSPSGNTIYF. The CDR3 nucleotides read TGTGCCAGTAGCCCGTCTGGAAACACCATATATTTT.

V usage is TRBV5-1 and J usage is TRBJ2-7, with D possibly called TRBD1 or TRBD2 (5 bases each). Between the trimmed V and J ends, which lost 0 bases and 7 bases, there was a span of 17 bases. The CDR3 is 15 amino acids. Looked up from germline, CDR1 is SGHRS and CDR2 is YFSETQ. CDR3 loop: CASSLDGTLGEEQYF. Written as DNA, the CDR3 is TGCGCCAGCAGCTTGGACGGGACCCTCGGGGAGGAGCAGTACTTC.

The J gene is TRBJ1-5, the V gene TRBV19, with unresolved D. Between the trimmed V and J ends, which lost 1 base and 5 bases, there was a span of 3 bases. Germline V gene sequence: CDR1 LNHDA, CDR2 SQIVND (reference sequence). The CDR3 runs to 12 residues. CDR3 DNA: TGTGCCAGTAGTATAGGGGATCAGCCCCAGCATTTT. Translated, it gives CASSIGDQPQHF.

CDR3 amino acids: CASSQTSGTVYGYTF. The CDR3 DNA sequence: TGCGCCAGCAGCCAAACCTCGGGGACAGTCTATGGCTACACCTTC. The chain uses TRBV4-1 and TRBJ1-2; 7 bases agree with TRBD1. The CDR3 runs to 15 residues. J was trimmed by 4 bases and V by 2 bases; bases with no gene match: 7. Germline loops: CDR1 MGHRA, CDR2 YSYEKL.

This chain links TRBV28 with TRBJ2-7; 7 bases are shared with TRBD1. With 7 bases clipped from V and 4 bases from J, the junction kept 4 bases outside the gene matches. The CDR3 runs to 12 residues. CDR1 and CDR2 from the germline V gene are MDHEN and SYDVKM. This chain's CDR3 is CASIGGRYEQYF. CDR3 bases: TGTGCCAGCATAGGGGGCAGATACGAGCAGTACTTC.

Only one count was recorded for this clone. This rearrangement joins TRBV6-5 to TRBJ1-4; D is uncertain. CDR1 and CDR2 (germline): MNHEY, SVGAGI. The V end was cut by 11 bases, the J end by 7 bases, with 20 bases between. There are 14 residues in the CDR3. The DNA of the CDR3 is TGTGCCGGACCTATGGTAAAGCCCGTTGAAAAACTGTTTTTT. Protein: CAGPMVKPVEKLFF.

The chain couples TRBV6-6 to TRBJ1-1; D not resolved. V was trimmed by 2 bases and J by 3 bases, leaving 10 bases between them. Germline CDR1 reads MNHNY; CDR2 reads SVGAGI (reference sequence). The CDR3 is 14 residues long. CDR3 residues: CASSYPSRDTEAFF. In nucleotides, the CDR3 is TGTGCCAGCAGTTACCCGTCCCGGGACACTGAAGCTTTCTTT.

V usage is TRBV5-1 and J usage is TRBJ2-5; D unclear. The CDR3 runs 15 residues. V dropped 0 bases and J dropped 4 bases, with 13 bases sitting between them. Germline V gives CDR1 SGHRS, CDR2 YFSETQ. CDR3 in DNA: TGCGCCAGCAGCTTGGTAGGGCAGAGAGTAGAGACCCAGTACTTC. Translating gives CASSLVGQRVETQYF.

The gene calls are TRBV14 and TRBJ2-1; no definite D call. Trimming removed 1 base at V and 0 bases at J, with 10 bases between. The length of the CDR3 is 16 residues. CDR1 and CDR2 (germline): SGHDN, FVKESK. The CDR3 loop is CASSQVARSSYNEQFF. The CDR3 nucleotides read TGTGCCAGCAGCCAAGTTGCGAGAAGCTCCTACAATGAGCAGTTCTTC.

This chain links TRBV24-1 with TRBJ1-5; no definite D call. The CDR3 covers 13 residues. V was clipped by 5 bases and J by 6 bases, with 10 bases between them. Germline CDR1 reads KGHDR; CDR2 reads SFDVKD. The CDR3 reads CATSALEGQPQHF. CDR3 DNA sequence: TGTGCCACCAGTGCCCTGGAAGGTCAGCCCCAGCATTTT.

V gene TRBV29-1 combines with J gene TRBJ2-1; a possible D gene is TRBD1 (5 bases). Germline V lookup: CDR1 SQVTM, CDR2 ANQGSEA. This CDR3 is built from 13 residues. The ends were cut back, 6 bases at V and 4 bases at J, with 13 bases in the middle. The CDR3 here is CSVQDSSYNEQFF. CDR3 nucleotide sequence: TGCAGCGTACAAGACAGTTCTTACAATGAGCAGTTCTTC.